Presented here are 5 T cell receptor beta chains from one specimen sequenced in a study of regulatory T cells in long-lasting Graves disease (dated by TCRdb to 2020 to 2022). Receptors were amplified or captured by multiplex PCR. This sample was sequenced with an Illumina HiSeq 4000. CDR3 regions were amplified by Arm-PCR with iRepertoire HTBI primers to construct TCR beta libraries. The raw public data were reprocessed by TCRdb itself: fastp quality trimming at Q25, MiXCR clonotype calling, in-frame beta chains only. A single entry per CDR3 protein holds the most common genes and DNA from its merged rows. This sample is represented by approximately 400,000 distinct CDR3 sequences; around 20% of them were singletons. Roughly 20% of the sample comes from the top ten. Reading the label with the study, this specimen's time point is: persistent/refractory GD, antithyroid drugs over 5 years with positive TRAb. RNA was extracted from PBMCs in TRIzol for both TCR sequencing and RNA sequencing.

Sequencing was performed on peripheral blood mononuclear cells (PBMCs), taken when the disease was refractory, from a patient treated with antithyroid drugs. The receptors originated from a female donor with Graves disease.

There are many counts of this clonotype. CDR3 DNA sequence: TGTGCCAGCAGTTTTGTGGACAGAGGACCTCTGCGGCAGTACTTC. Translation gives CASSFVDRGPLRQYF. The chain links TRBV28 to TRBJ2-7, with a tentative D call TRBD1 (6 bases). CDR1 and CDR2 from the germline V gene are MDHEN and SYDVKM. Trimming pared 3 bases from V and 9 bases from J, leaving 21 bases between. CDR3 length equals 15 residues.

This clonotype was detected many times. The chain carries TRBV29-1 and TRBJ1-1; D not certain. CDR1 SQVTM and CDR2 ANQGSEA come from the germline V gene. The CDR3 is 12 amino acids. Trimming took 6 bases from V and 4 from J, leaving 12 bases between them. The CDR3 reads CSVDPASTEAFF. The CDR3 DNA sequence: TGCAGCGTCGACCCCGCAAGCACTGAAGCTTTCTTT.

The table lists this clonotype with many counts. The V gene is TRBV20-1, the J gene TRBJ2-5; no clear D. The ends were cut back, 4 bases at V and 1 base at J, with 13 bases in the middle. There are 14 residues in the CDR3. Germline V CDR1 and CDR2: DFQATT, SNEGSKA (reference sequence). The CDR3 spells CSATGLWSQETQYF. The DNA of the CDR3 is TGCAGTGCTACGGGTTTGTGGTCCCAAGAGACCCAGTACTTC.

The rearrangement uses TRBV20-1 and TRBJ1-3; no reliable D call. The CDR3 extends over 13 amino acids. In germline, CDR1 is DFQATT, CDR2 SNEGSKA (reference sequence). Trimming removed 2 bases at V and 4 bases at J, with 9 bases between. The chain's CDR3 is CSARSNTGNTIYF. The CDR3 nucleotides are TGCAGTGCTAGATCAAACACCGGAAACACCATATATTTT.

The sample holds a few counts of this clonotype. The V and J genes are TRBV4-1 and TRBJ2-7; the match to TRBD1 covers 7 bases. The V and J ends lost 1 base and 2 bases, in that order; junction bases with no gene match: 5. This CDR3 region has 15 residues. Per the germline V gene, CDR1 is MGHRA and CDR2 is YSYEKL. This CDR3 is CASSQGRQGPYEQYF. CDR3 bases: TGCGCCAGCAGCCAAGGTCGACAGGGTCCCTACGAGCAGTACTTC.